This T cell receptor (beta chain) came from a study of beta chain features in type 1 diabetes. Across the study: Patients shared similar age, gender and cell yields with healthy donors. Study-wide results and caveats: A potential influence of HLA type upon TCRB rearrangement remained unresolved herein. The naive, central memory and Treg TCRB repertoires showed an apparent similarity that was greater among patients than among healthy donors. For Type 1 diabetes patients, all four CD4+ subsets carried TCRB CDR3s that were moderately but significantly shorter.

All of the isolated RNA was reverse transcribed, so expressed TCRB transcripts were sequenced. Clones were read by immunoSEQ multiplex PCR, and TCRdb kept only the in-frame ones, dropping some. The sample lists 110,000 to 150,000 clones, 9.2% occurring once. CDR1 is SGHTA and CDR2 is FQGNSA in the germline V gene. This CDR3 is 14 amino acids long. Trimming pared 6 bases from V and 4 bases from J, leaving 13 bases between. This clone was counted at least ten times. Its specificity is unknown. The rearrangement uses TRBV7-2 and TRBJ1-5, with a weak D call TRBD1 (6 bases). The sample comprised central memory CD4+ T cells from blood. The origin of this receptor is a man between 18 and 29 years old in good health. CDR3 loop: CASRVGGGNQPQHF. CDR3 sequence (DNA): TGTGCCAGCAGGGTGGGAGGGGGAAATCAGCCCCAGCATTTT.